Following are 20 T cell receptor beta chains from one sample sequenced in a study of Ad26.COV2.S vaccination and SARS-CoV-2 variants. Treatment given: approximately 18 received Ad26.COV2.S at low or high dose, single or two shots; five or six received placebo; per-sample allocation not given. Sampling took place 63 days after the first vaccine or placebo injection. Method: immunoSEQ multiplex PCR; TCRdb's copy keeps in-frame clones and lacks some. The table shows around 300,000 clones, with 88% occurring only once. The sequences come from peripheral blood, collected in a trial of Ad26.COV2.S vaccine versus placebo. All receptors come from a person aged 18-60 years who received the Ad26.COV2.S COVID-19 vaccine or a placebo.

This chain uses TRBV7-2 with TRBJ1-3; D possibly corresponds to TRBD1 (6 bases). Germline V gives CDR1 SGHTA, CDR2 FQGNSA. V shed 7 bases and J shed 2 bases, with 12 bases lying between them. This CDR3 is built from 14 residues. CDR3 region: CASMGRGPGNTIYF. The CDR3 nucleotides read TGTGCCAGCATGGGCCGGGGGCCTGGAAACACCATATATTTT.

This clone was recorded a few times. The chain is built from TRBV5-4 and TRBJ1-6; 11 positions agree with TRBD1. V shed 4 bases and J 10 bases; nucleotides not matched to a gene: 7. The CDR3 is made up of 15 amino acids. Germline V CDR1 and CDR2: SGHNT, YYREEE (reference sequence). In DNA, the CDR3 is TGTGCCAGCAGCCGTGGGACAGGGGGAGGGTCACCCCTCCACTTT. Translation gives CASSRGTGGGSPLHF.

The chain uses TRBV27 and TRBJ1-6; no firm D call. Trimming took off 1 base at V and 0 bases at J, with 10 bases between the two ends. This CDR3 has 17 residues. Germline V gene lookup returns CDR1 MNHEY and CDR2 SMNVEV (reference sequence). The CDR3 here is CASSLFRQSSYNSPLHF. In nucleotides, the CDR3 is TGTGCCAGCAGTTTATTTCGCCAGAGCTCCTATAATTCACCCCTCCACTTT.

This clone was detected a few times. The V call is TRBV6-1, the J call TRBJ1-5; 7 bases align to TRBD1. This CDR3 comprises 18 residues. J gave up 6 bases and V 3 bases, and 17 bases lay outside the gene matches. CDR1 MNHNS and CDR2 SASEGT come from the germline V gene. The DNA of the CDR3 is TGTGCCAGCAGTGACCGAGGGACAGTGGGGTCGGGTAGTCAGCCCCAGCATTTT. It yields the protein CASSDRGTVGSGSQPQHF.

The rearrangement uses TRBV4-2 and TRBJ2-2, with unresolved D. V was pared by 1 base and J by 7 bases, with 13 bases between. The CDR3 spans 15 residues. CDR1 and CDR2 (germline): LGHNA, YNFKEQ. CDR3 in DNA: TGTGCCAGCAGCCAAGTAGCCCGCGAAGACGGGGAGCTGTTTTTT. It codes for CASSQVAREDGELFF.

This chain joins TRBV10-3 and TRBJ2-7, with TRBD2 identical over 13 bases. The J segment lost 6 bases and the V segment lost 5 bases, leaving 1 base of the junction unmatched. Looked up from germline, CDR1 is ENHRY and CDR2 is SYGVKD. The CDR3 has 13 amino acids. The DNA of the CDR3 is TGTGCCATCAGTCGGACTAGCGGGGGCGAGCAGTACTTC. It is translated as CAISRTSGGEQYF.

The chain links TRBV2 to TRBJ2-2, with D hard to call. The CDR3 is 11 residues long. CDR1 and CDR2 from the germline V gene are SNHLY and FYNNEI. V was pared by 1 base and J by 7 bases, with 1 base between. CDR3: CASSEVGELFF. The DNA for the CDR3 is TGTGCCAGCAGTGAAGTCGGGGAGCTGTTTTTT.

The chain links TRBV6-7 to TRBJ1-1; the D gene is possibly TRBD1 (6 bases). TRBV6-7 counts as an open reading frame of uncertain function. This CDR3 has 15 amino acids. V was cut by 11 bases and J by 6 bases, with 25 bases left in between. CDR3 DNA: TGTGCCCAAGGGCAGGGGATTCGTAGTTTGGCTGAAGCTTTCTTT. Amino acid sequence: CAQGQGIRSLAEAFF.

The genes are TRBV6-5 and TRBJ1-1, with D tentatively TRBD1 (6 bases). The germline CDR1 and CDR2 sequences are MNHEY and SVGAGI. V lost 6 bases to trimming and J lost 4 bases, with 18 bases between them. There are 15 residues in the CDR3. The CDR3 sequence is CASRGGGARGTEAFF. CDR3 nucleotides: TGTGCCAGCAGGGGTGGGGGGGCGCGTGGCACTGAAGCTTTCTTT.

The chain couples TRBV18 to TRBJ1-5; TRBD1 matches at 8 bases. With V trimmed by 2 bases and J by 5 bases, 5 bases remained unmatched. Germline V lookup: CDR1 KGHSH, CDR2 LQKENI. This CDR3 is built from 15 residues. CDR3 in DNA: TGTGCCAGCTCACCAGGACAGGGTAATGATCAGCCCCAGCATTTT. It codes for CASSPGQGNDQPQHF.

V gene TRBV27 combines with J gene TRBJ1-5, with D possibly being TRBD1 (6 bases). Between the trimmed V and J ends, which lost 5 bases and 2 bases, there was a span of 19 bases. Germline CDR1 is MNHEY and CDR2 is SMNVEV (reference sequence). The CDR3 has 17 residues. The CDR3 nucleotides read TGTGCCAGCAGTCCGATACAGGGAAGTATGGGCAATCAGCCCCAGCATTTT. Its translation: CASSPIQGSMGNQPQHF.

The chain links TRBV29-1 to TRBJ2-3; D call uncertain. Trimming left V 6 bases short and J 1 base short, with 2 bases between. The CDR3 sequence is 10 residues long. From germline, CDR1 is SQVTM and CDR2 ANQGSEA. The CDR3 DNA sequence: TGCAGCGTCGGCACAGATACGCAGTATTTT. Protein product: CSVGTDTQYF.

The J gene is TRBJ2-7, the V gene TRBV11-2; 13 bases map to TRBD2. Germline CDR1 SGHAT, CDR2 FQNNGV. V gave up 4 bases and J gave up 3 bases; unmatched junction bases: 9. The CDR3 extends over 17 amino acids. This CDR3 is CASSSTSGGSTHYEQYF. In nucleotides, the CDR3 is TGTGCCAGCAGCTCGACTAGCGGGGGGTCCACTCACTACGAGCAGTACTTC.

The chain combines TRBV27 with TRBJ2-1, with a weak D call TRBD2 (6 bases). Germline CDR1 reads MNHEY; CDR2 reads SMNVEV (reference sequence). This CDR3 spans 15 amino acids. The V gene lost 4 bases and the J gene lost 6 bases, with 16 bases spanning the gap. CDR3: CASSYQEGLFNEQFF. CDR3 DNA: TGTGCCAGCAGTTACCAGGAGGGGCTTTTCAATGAGCAGTTCTTC.

This chain joins TRBV5-8 and TRBJ2-1, with D perhaps given as TRBD1 or TRBD2 (5 bases each). V lost 4 bases, J lost 0 bases, and 11 bases lay in between. The CDR3 runs 15 residues. CDR1 SGHTS and CDR2 YDEGEE come from the germline V gene. The CDR3 spells CASSRDRSSYNEQFF. CDR3 bases: TGTGCCAGCAGCCGGGACCGTAGCTCCTACAATGAGCAGTTCTTC.

The gene calls are TRBV5-5 and TRBJ1-5; a possible D gene is TRBD1 (6 bases). V lost 2 bases to trimming and J lost 3 bases, with 15 bases between them. CDR3 length: 16 residues. Germline CDR1 and CDR2: SGHKS and YYEKEE (reference sequence). CDR3 DNA sequence: TGTGCCAGCAGCTTTGCAGGGAACAGGGACAATCAGCCCCAGCATTTT. Its translation: CASSFAGNRDNQPQHF. Variable domain in full (rest from reference TRBV5-5 and TRBJ1-5): DAGVTQSPTHLIKTRGQQVTLRCSPISGHKSVSWYQQVLGQGPQFIFQYYEKEERGRGNFPDRFSARQFPNYSSELNVNALLLGDSALYLCASSFAGNRDNQPQHFGDGTRLSIL.

The chain links TRBV5-5 to TRBJ2-2; D perhaps matches TRBD1 (6 bases). V was clipped by 4 bases and J by 2 bases, with 9 bases between them. The germline V gene has CDR1 SGHKS and CDR2 YYEKEE (reference sequence). The CDR3 sequence is 14 residues long. CDR3 sequence reads: CASSRQVNTGELFF. CDR3 nucleotide sequence: TGTGCCAGCAGCCGACAGGTCAACACCGGGGAGCTGTTTTTT.

The V call is TRBV6-4, the J call TRBJ1-2, with 7 positions matching TRBD1. CDR3 length equals 16 residues. Germline V gene lookup returns CDR1 MRHNA and CDR2 SNTAGT. Trimming removed 0 bases from V and 4 bases from J; junction bases left unmatched: 8. CDR3 DNA: TGTGCCAGCAGTGACTCAAGACAGGGTTATGTCTATGGCTACACCTTC. It yields the protein CASSDSRQGYVYGYTF.

The chain recombines TRBV7-3 with TRBJ2-1, with D possibly TRBD2 on 6 matching bases. Per the germline V gene, CDR1 is SGHTA and CDR2 is FQGTGA. V lost 3 bases, J lost 3 bases, and 12 bases lay in between. This CDR3 has 15 residues. The CDR3, as DNA: TGTGCCAGCAGCTTCCGGGACTTGGACTACAATGAGCAGTTCTTC. It encodes CASSFRDLDYNEQFF. The whole variable domain, filled in from reference TRBV7-3 and TRBJ2-1, reads GAGVSQTPSNKVTEKGKYVELRCDPISGHTALYWYRQSLGQGPEFLIYFQGTGAADDSGLPNDRFFAVRPEGSVSTLKIQRTERGDSAVYLCASSFRDLDYNEQFFGPGTRLTVL.

The V gene is TRBV10-3, the J gene TRBJ2-7; a possible D gene is TRBD1 (6 bases). V dropped 4 bases and J dropped 2 bases, with 12 bases sitting between them. The CDR3 totals 14 residues. Germline V gives CDR1 ENHRY, CDR2 SYGVKD. CDR3 region: CAISVGASAYEQYF. The CDR3 DNA reads as TGTGCCATCAGTGTGGGGGCGTCGGCCTACGAGCAGTACTTC.